The 2 T cell receptor beta chains presented below share a single source sample, sequenced in a study of Ad26.COV2.S vaccination and SARS-CoV-2 variants. Documented treatment: around 19 received Ad26.COV2.S at low or high dose, single or two shots; 5 received placebo; per-sample allocation not given. Sampling happened 63 days after the first vaccine or placebo injection. The method was immunoSEQ multiplex PCR; TCRdb's version includes in-frame clones alone and lacks a portion of them. Among under 600,000 clones listed, 70% to 90% were seen once. Sequences were derived from peripheral blood, sampled in a trial of Ad26.COV2.S vaccine versus placebo. The receptor source for this set is a person between 18 and 65 years old who received the Ad26.COV2.S COVID-19 vaccine or a placebo.

The rearrangement links TRBV19 to TRBJ2-2; 7 nucleotides match TRBD1. This CDR3 region has 14 residues. CDR1 is LNHDA, CDR2 SQIVND, per germline (reference sequence). J lost 4 bases, V lost 5 bases, and 4 bases had no gene match. CDR3 nucleotides: TGTGCCAGTAGTTGGGACAGCCCCACCGGGGAGCTGTTTTTT. As protein: CASSWDSPTGELFF.

J is TRBJ1-4 and V is TRBV6-5; a weak D match, TRBD1 (6 bases). Germline V gene sequence: CDR1 MNHEY, CDR2 SVGAGI. This CDR3 is built from 13 residues. V was clipped by 2 bases and J by 6 bases, with 7 bases between them. The CDR3 loop reads CASSYPGDEKLFF. In nucleotides, the CDR3 is TGTGCCAGCAGTTACCCAGGGGATGAAAAACTGTTTTTT.